The present T cell receptor (beta chain) was sequenced within a study of blood T cell repertoires in COVID-19. Libraries were prepared by immunoSEQ multiplex PCR; TCRdb keeps only in-frame clonotypes and omits some of them. The sample lists roughly 43,000 clones; 70% to 90% were seen once. The germline V gene has CDR1 LNHDA and CDR2 SQIVND (reference sequence). V gave up 3 bases and J gave up 6 bases, with 18 bases separating them. The CDR3 has 15 residues. The specimen was peripheral blood. The V call is TRBV19, the J call TRBJ2-7; TRBD1 is a possible D gene (6 bases). The source of this sequence is a woman aged 70-85 years in a cohort sampled during active COVID-19. The CDR3 nucleotides read TGTGCCAGTAGTATCTTAGCGCAGGGGATAGGCGAGCAGTACTTC. Its protein is CASSILAQGIGEQYF.